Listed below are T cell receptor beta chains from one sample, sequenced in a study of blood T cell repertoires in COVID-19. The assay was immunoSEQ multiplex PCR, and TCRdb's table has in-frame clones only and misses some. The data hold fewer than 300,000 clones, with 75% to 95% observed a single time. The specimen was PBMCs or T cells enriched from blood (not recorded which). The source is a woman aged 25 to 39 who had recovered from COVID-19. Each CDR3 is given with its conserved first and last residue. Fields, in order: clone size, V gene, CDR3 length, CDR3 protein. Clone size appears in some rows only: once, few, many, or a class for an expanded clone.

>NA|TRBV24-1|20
CATSDLGASPGWHSYNEQFF
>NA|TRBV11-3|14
CASSLVYGSGEQYF
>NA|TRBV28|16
CASSFTGSGYNSPLHF
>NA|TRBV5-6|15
CASSMGQFLGKTQYF
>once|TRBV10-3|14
CASIRQGGSYEQYF
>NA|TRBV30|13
CAWMGQTPETQYF
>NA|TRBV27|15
CASSLSTAMNTEAFF
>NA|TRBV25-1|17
CASSRPTGGGSYNEQFF
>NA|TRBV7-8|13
CASSRQSNQPQHF
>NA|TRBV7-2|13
CASSSGTGETQYF
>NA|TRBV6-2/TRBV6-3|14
CASSDHRVGGELFF
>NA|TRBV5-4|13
CASSWGDNYGYTF
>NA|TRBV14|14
CASSQGQDTGELFF
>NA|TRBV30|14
CAWKTGSGANVLTF
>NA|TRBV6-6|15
CASTNKTQAGYGYTF
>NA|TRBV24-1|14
CATAAAGPHNEQFF
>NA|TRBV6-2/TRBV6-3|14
CASSYGAPNQPQHF
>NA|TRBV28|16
CASTLVAGLTYNEQFF
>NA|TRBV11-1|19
CASSLAFGRAAGITDTQYF
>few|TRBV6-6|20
CASSPRDRGRIYSGANVLTF
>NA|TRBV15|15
CATSRTRQGGETQYF
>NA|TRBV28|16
CASSRDRTYSNQPQHF
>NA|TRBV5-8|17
CASSLLKTAASGNTIYF
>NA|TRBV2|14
CASSRGTGDYGYTF
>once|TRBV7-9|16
CASSFGTSGLEETQYF
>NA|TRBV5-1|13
CASSLGQFYEQYF
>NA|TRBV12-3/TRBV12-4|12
CASSRDLNEQFF
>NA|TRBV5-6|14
CASSPGGIQETQYF
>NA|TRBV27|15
CASSLSWTGWTEAFF
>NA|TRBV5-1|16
CASSLVVGGGYNEQFF
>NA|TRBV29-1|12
CSVEFSSETQYF
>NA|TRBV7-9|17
CASTNLRGGPGANVLTF
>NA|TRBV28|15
CASRSSGLPLYEQYF
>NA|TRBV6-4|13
CASSISSTDTQYF
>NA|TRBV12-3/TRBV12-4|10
CASSFGGYTF
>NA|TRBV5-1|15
CASSLEGQGADTQYF
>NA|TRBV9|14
CASSVLDRTGELFF
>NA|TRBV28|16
CASSLSVPGVGDIQYF
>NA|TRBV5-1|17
CASSLRLQGPLDNTIYF
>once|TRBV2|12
CASSVNNNEQFF
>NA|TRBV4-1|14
CASSQTETNTEAFF